The TCR beta chain described here comes from a study of cytotoxic CD8 clonotypes in ibrutinib-treated CLL. Looking at the study overall: Treatment had run for a median around eleven months, range 6 to 36, when response samples were taken. Study-level points and caveats: The clonality rise at ibrutinib response reflected private clonotype expansion. Clonality correlated strongly with circulating CD8+ T cells and exceeded age-matched healthy donors at baseline.

This table comes from immunoSEQ multiplex PCR, and its TCRdb copy is limited to in-frame clones, with some not included. This table has around 26,000 clones, 70% to 75% appearing once. This clone has a handful of counts. As yet, its antigen is unknown. The germline V gene encodes CDR1 LNHDA and CDR2 SQIVND (reference sequence). The V gene lost 9 bases and the J gene lost 7 bases, with 9 bases spanning the gap. This CDR3 has 10 amino acids. The sequence derives from a human donor with chronic lymphocytic leukemia. The gene calls are TRBV19 and TRBJ1-1; perhaps TRBD1 as D (6 bases). This specimen was PBMCs, taken after 12 months of ibrutinib treatment. The CDR3 sequence: CASEGGEAFF. The CDR3, as DNA: TGTGCCAGCGAAGGGGGTGAAGCTTTCTTT.